A single sample is the source of the 29 T cell receptor beta chains below, sequenced in a study of T cells in Graves' hyperthyroidism and ophthalmopathy. What was amplified from RNA transcripts were TCR beta CDR3 regions. During a first-round RT-PCR of the TCR CDR3, the HTBI primer set was used. Via MiXCR, TCRdb re-called the multiplex PCR reads, giving one row per CDR3 protein. The sample lists 650,000 to 750,000 distinct CDR3 sequences, about 15% seen once, with about 10% in the top ten. The source material was blood. These receptors all stem from a woman aged 18-29 years with Graves' hyperthyroidism.

This clonotype was picked up a small number of times. V usage is TRBV4-3 and J usage is TRBJ2-1, with 7 bases that match TRBD1. The CDR3 is 15 residues long. Unmatched junction bases numbered 9, after V lost 4 bases and J lost 6 bases. The germline CDR1 and CDR2 sequences are LGHNA and YSLEER. The CDR3 reads CASSLRAGTVNEQFF. The CDR3 region has the DNA TGCGCCAGCAGCCTGAGGGCCGGGACAGTCAATGAGCAGTTCTTC.

There are a few counts of this clonotype. This sequence joins TRBV20-1 and TRBJ2-7; D ambiguous. CDR1 and CDR2 (germline): DFQATT, SNEGSKA (reference sequence). The CDR3 runs 13 residues. The CDR3 here is CSFEHDTSYEQYF. The CDR3 DNA is TGCAGCTTCGAGCATGACACCTCCTACGAGCAGTACTTC.

This clonotype has a handful of counts. V is TRBV9 and J is TRBJ2-1; TRBD2 might be the D (8 bases). The CDR3 sequence is 16 residues long. Trimming removed 3 bases at V and 8 bases at J, with 21 bases between. Germline CDR1 is SGDLS and CDR2 is YYNGEE. The CDR3 region has the DNA TGTGCCAGCAGCGCCGGACTAGCAGGGGGTGGGCATGAGCAGTTCTTC. This gives the protein CASSAGLAGGGHEQFF.

This chain connects TRBV9 to TRBJ2-1, with 7 bases fitting TRBD2. The assigned J gene may be wrong: the sequence end matches TRBJ2-7 better. Germline assignment: CDR1 SGDLS and CDR2 YYNGEE. The CDR3 runs to 18 residues. CDR3 DNA: TGTGCCAGCAGCACAAGGGGACTAACGGGAGGATCCTACAATGAGCAGTACTTC. Translated: CASSTRGLTGGSYNEQYF.

This clonotype has more than one count but fewer than ten. The chain is built from TRBV29-1 and TRBJ2-7; tentative D call: TRBD1 (6 bases). With 4 bases removed from V and 3 bases from J, the gap between germline ends came to 13 bases. CDR1 is SQVTM, CDR2 ANQGSEA, per germline. The CDR3 loop spans 13 amino acids. For the CDR3, the DNA is TGCAGCGTTGCGACAGGAATAGTCTACGAGCAGTACTTC. Encoded protein: CSVATGIVYEQYF.

This clonotype was counted many times. The chain links TRBV4-1 to TRBJ2-7, with unresolved D. Trimming left V 0 bases short and J 4 bases short, with 7 bases between. There are 13 residues in the CDR3. The germline CDR1 and CDR2 sequences are MGHRA and YSYEKL. CDR3 loop: CASSQELGYEQYF. CDR3 sequence (DNA): TGCGCCAGCAGCCAAGAGCTCGGGTACGAGCAGTACTTC.

This clonotype was seen at least ten times. This chain links TRBV2 with TRBJ1-1, with a tentative D call TRBD1 (5 bases). The V end was cut by 5 bases, the J end by 4 bases, with 11 bases between. Per the germline V gene, CDR1 is SNHLY and CDR2 is FYNNEI. The length of the CDR3 is 13 residues. CDR3 nucleotides: TGTGCCAGCAGTCGGGGGGGTGGCACTGAAGCTTTCTTT. Its translation: CASSRGGGTEAFF.

This clonotype was counted a few times. The genes are TRBV10-3 and TRBJ1-1; a weak D match, TRBD1 (5 bases). This CDR3 spans 12 amino acids. V gave up 8 bases and J gave up 5 bases, with 12 bases separating them. CDR1 and CDR2 from the germline V gene are ENHRY and SYGVKD. For the CDR3, the DNA is TGTGCCATCTCGACAGATGTTACTGAAGCTTTCTTT. Protein sequence: CAISTDVTEAFF.

The CDR3 reads CASTEPLPNEKLFF. Here the CDR3 DNA reads TGTGCCAGTACCGAACCGTTGCCTAATGAAAAACTGTTTTTT. The rearrangement links TRBV2 to TRBJ1-4, with D hard to call. CDR1 is SNHLY, CDR2 FYNNEI, per germline. The V end lost 9 bases, the J end lost 3 bases, and 14 bases lay between the germline ends. The CDR3 loop spans 14 amino acids.

This clonotype has ten or more counts. The V and J genes are TRBV6-1 and TRBJ2-1; D is unclear. V was shortened by 7 bases and J by 9 bases, with 19 bases between the two germline ends. Germline V gene lookup returns CDR1 MNHNS and CDR2 SASEGT. The CDR3 covers 14 residues. CDR3 amino acids: CASIFDTSSGEQFF. CDR3 in DNA: TGTGCCAGCATTTTCGACACCTCCTCGGGTGAGCAGTTCTTC.

This sequence joins TRBV20-1 and TRBJ2-1; the D gene could be TRBD1 or TRBD2 (5 bases each). Germline-derived CDR1 and CDR2 are DFQATT and SNEGSKA (reference sequence). V lost 0 bases and J lost 9, with 24 bases in between. CDR3 length: 17 amino acids. The CDR3 spells CSARDPRPGAYVSEQFF. The CDR3, as DNA: TGCAGTGCTAGAGATCCGAGACCCGGGGCGTATGTCAGTGAGCAGTTCTTC.

In its sample, this clonotype was seen many times. The chain recombines TRBV7-2 with TRBJ1-5; no clear D. There are 13 residues in the CDR3. Germline V gene lookup returns CDR1 SGHTA and CDR2 FQGNSA. Deletions cut 6 bases from V and 2 bases from J, with 8 bases between. The CDR3 is CASSRTRNQPQHF. DNA for the CDR3: TGTGCCAGCAGTCGAACACGCAATCAGCCCCAGCATTTT.

This clonotype occurred many times. The CDR3 loop reads CSASNYLSSYNEQFF. CDR3 sequence (DNA): TGCAGTGCTAGCAACTACCTGAGCTCCTACAATGAGCAGTTCTTC. This chain uses TRBV20-1 with TRBJ2-1; D not resolved. The germline V gene has CDR1 DFQATT and CDR2 SNEGSKA (reference sequence). V was cut by 3 bases and J by 0 bases, with 12 bases left in between. This CDR3 contains 15 residues.

This clonotype was seen repeatedly, ten times or more. This chain uses TRBV2 with TRBJ2-1; 8 positions match TRBD2. The CDR3 runs 14 residues. Germline-derived CDR1 and CDR2 are SNHLY and FYNNEI. This chain's CDR3 is CAGGWGLESGEQFF. The CDR3 coding sequence is TGTGCTGGCGGTTGGGGACTAGAATCCGGTGAGCAGTTCTTC.

The chain combines TRBV6-2 or TRBV6-3 with TRBJ1-1; D might be TRBD1 (5 bases). The length of the CDR3 is 15 residues. V gave up 9 bases and J gave up 2 bases, with 19 bases separating them. CDR1 is MNHEY and CDR2 is SVGEGT in the germline V gene. The CDR3 DNA follows: TGTGCCAGTTTCCGAGACGGGGCGAGAAACACTGAAGCTTTCTTT. Encoded protein: CASFRDGARNTEAFF.

The chain uses TRBV27 and TRBJ2-7; 9 bases map to TRBD1. J was trimmed by 1 base and V by 6 bases; bases with no gene match: 7. Germline loops: CDR1 MNHEY, CDR2 SMNVEV (reference sequence). The CDR3 contains 15 residues. CDR3 DNA sequence: TGTGCCAGCAGCCTAAGGACAGGGGATTCCTACGAGCAGTACTTC. Translating gives CASSLRTGDSYEQYF.

This clonotype has a handful of counts. This may arise from a read error, as a much more abundant clone is one base away. The chain uses TRBV25-1 and TRBJ2-1, with D uncertain. The CDR3 totals 11 residues. The V gene's germline CDR1 is MGHDK and CDR2 SYGVNS. Trimming removed 1 base from V and 8 bases from J, with 3 bases in between. CDR3 in amino acids: CASSESDEQFF. DNA of the CDR3: TGTGCCAGCAGTGAATCGGATGAGCAGTTCTTC.

This clonotype was seen a few times. The CDR3 DNA reads TGCGCCAGCAGCCAGCCTGGGGGTGGGTACCAAGAGACCCAGTACTTC. Translated: CASSQPGGGYQETQYF. The V call is TRBV4-3, the J call TRBJ2-5, with D perhaps assigned TRBD1 or TRBD2 (5 bases each). Germline CDR1 and CDR2: LGHNA and YSLEER. The V gene lost 3 bases and the J gene lost 0 bases, with 14 bases spanning the gap. The CDR3 totals 16 residues.

This clonotype has a count of ten or more. The chain recombines TRBV20-1 with TRBJ1-3; D ambiguous. The V end was cut by 6 bases, the J end by 0 bases, with 3 bases between. This CDR3 comprises 11 residues. Germline-derived CDR1 and CDR2 are DFQATT and SNEGSKA (reference sequence). The chain's CDR3 is CSADSGNTIYF. CDR3 bases: TGCAGTGCAGACTCTGGAAACACCATATATTTT.

The V and J genes are TRBV19 and TRBJ1-2; 7 bases match TRBD1. V shed 4 bases, J shed 6 bases, and the junction held 8 bases outside the gene matches. Germline V lookup: CDR1 LNHDA, CDR2 SQIVND (reference sequence). This CDR3 spans 14 amino acids. This chain's CDR3 is CASSKTKGAHGYTF. CDR3 coding DNA: TGTGCCAGTAGTAAGACAAAGGGGGCTCATGGCTACACCTTC.

This clonotype occurred many times. The chain combines TRBV7-2 with TRBJ2-2; tentative D call: TRBD2 (6 bases). The CDR3 is 14 residues long. Trimming shortened V by 5 bases and J by 5 bases, and 12 bases separated the two germline ends. Germline CDR1 reads SGHTA; CDR2 reads FQGNSA. CDR3 DNA sequence: TGTGCCAGCAGCACCCATGGGGGGACCGGGGAGCTGTTTTTT. Its protein is CASSTHGGTGELFF.

This clonotype was found many times. The chain has TRBV11-2 and TRBJ2-2, with TRBD1 identical over 7 bases. The CDR3 totals 16 residues. The J segment lost 0 bases and the V segment lost 9 bases, leaving 10 bases of the junction unmatched. Germline V gene data show CDR1 as SGHAT and CDR2 as FQNNGV. The CDR3 loop reads CASLGVQGANTGELFF. The CDR3 bases are TGTGCCAGTCTTGGGGTGCAGGGGGCGAACACCGGGGAGCTGTTTTTT.

This clonotype has a handful of counts. The chain employs TRBV4-1 and TRBJ2-7; the D gene could be TRBD1 or TRBD2 (7 bases each). Germline V lookup: CDR1 MGHRA, CDR2 YSYEKL. Trimming shortened V by 1 base and J by 3 bases, and 16 bases separated the two germline ends. The CDR3 is 16 residues long. The CDR3 DNA reads as TGCGCCAGCAGCCAAGGTAGGGGAGGGGGCAGCTACGAGCAGTACTTC. Protein product: CASSQGRGGGSYEQYF.

This clonotype was counted at least ten times. The chain carries TRBV7-2 and TRBJ1-5; D unresolved. The germline gives CDR1 SGHTA, CDR2 FQGNSA. The germline V and J ends were trimmed by 0 bases and 1 base, with 4 bases remaining between them. CDR3 length: 14 amino acids. The chain's CDR3 is CASSLAYSNQPQHF. Written as DNA, the CDR3 is TGTGCCAGCAGCTTAGCTTACAGCAATCAGCCCCAGCATTTT.

The chain employs TRBV20-1 and TRBJ2-1; 10 bases are a match to TRBD1. The junction had 4 bases not matched to a gene; V was cut back by 0 bases and J by 2 bases. The CDR3 contains 16 residues. In germline, CDR1 is DFQATT, CDR2 SNEGSKA (reference sequence). CDR3 in amino acids: CSARDFGTGAYNEQFF. DNA for the CDR3: TGCAGTGCTAGAGATTTCGGGACAGGGGCCTACAATGAGCAGTTCTTC.

This clonotype was found many times. This chain uses TRBV11-3 with TRBJ2-3, with 11 bases aligning to TRBD2. The V gene end was trimmed by 4 bases and the J gene end by 2 bases; junction bases not matched to a gene: 11. Germline V gene lookup returns CDR1 SGHNT and CDR2 YENEEA. The CDR3 contains 18 residues. CDR3 coding DNA: TGTGCCAGCAGCTATCCCGAAGGACTAGCGGGCTCCACAGATACGCAGTATTTT. Translation gives CASSYPEGLAGSTDTQYF.

The rearrangement links TRBV7-9 to TRBJ2-5; D unresolved. The CDR3 runs 15 residues. V was cut by 5 bases and J by 0 bases, with 13 bases left in between. Germline V CDR1 and CDR2: SEHNR, FQNEAQ (reference sequence). The CDR3 spells CASSAFTQYQETQYF. The DNA for the CDR3 is TGTGCCAGCAGCGCATTTACTCAGTACCAAGAGACCCAGTACTTC.

The V gene is TRBV5-1, the J gene TRBJ2-1, with 14 bases lining up with TRBD2. V trimming: 0 bases; J trimming: 5 bases; junction bases outside the gene matches: 10. The CDR3 covers 19 residues. Germline CDR1 SGHRS, CDR2 YFSETQ. The CDR3 here is CASSLAVTSGRARNNEQFF. DNA for the CDR3: TGCGCCAGCAGCTTGGCCGTGACTAGCGGGAGGGCCCGGAACAATGAGCAGTTCTTC.

This clonotype came up many times. The chain uses TRBV19 and TRBJ1-1; unclear D gene. This CDR3 comprises 11 residues. V lost 9 bases, J lost 4 bases, and 9 bases lay in between. Germline V gene lookup returns CDR1 LNHDA and CDR2 SQIVND (reference sequence). CDR3 amino acids: CASRLGTEAFF. CDR3 nucleotides: TGTGCCAGCCGGCTCGGCACTGAAGCTTTCTTT.